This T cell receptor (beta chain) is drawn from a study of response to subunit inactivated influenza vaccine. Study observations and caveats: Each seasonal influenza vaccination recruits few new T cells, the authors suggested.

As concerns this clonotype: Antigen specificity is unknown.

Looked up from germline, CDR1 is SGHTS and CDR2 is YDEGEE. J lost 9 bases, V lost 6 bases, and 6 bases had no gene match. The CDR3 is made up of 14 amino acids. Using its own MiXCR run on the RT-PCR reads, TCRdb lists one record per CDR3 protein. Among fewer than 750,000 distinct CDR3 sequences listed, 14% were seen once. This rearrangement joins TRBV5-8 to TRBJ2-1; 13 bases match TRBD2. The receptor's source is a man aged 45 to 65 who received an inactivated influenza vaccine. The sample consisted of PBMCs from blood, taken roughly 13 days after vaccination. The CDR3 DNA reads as TGTGCCAGCAACAGACTAGCGGGGGGCCGTGAGCAGTTCTTC. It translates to CASNRLAGGREQFF. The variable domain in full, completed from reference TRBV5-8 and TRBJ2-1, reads EAGVTQSPTHLIKTRGQQATLRCSPISGHTSVYWYQQALGLGLQFLLWYDEGEERNRGNFPPRFSGRQFPNYSSELNVNALELEDSALYLCASNRLAGGREQFFGPGTRLTVL.